This T cell receptor beta chain originates from a study of beta chain features in type 1 diabetes. Study background: Across the samples, roughly 99 million sorted cells were examined in total.

Per germline, CDR1 MNHNY and CDR2 SVGAGI (reference sequence). The CDR3 runs 15 residues. Trimming at V came to 6 bases and at J to 6 bases, leaving 7 bases not matched to a gene. Regarding this clone: Its antigen is unknown.

Expressed TCRB transcripts were sequenced because the entire RNA isolate underwent reverse transcription. Produced via immunoSEQ multiplex PCR; TCRdb's table is partial and in-frame only. Of a few hundred thousand clones listed, around 15% were seen once; the top ten hold more than 0.015%. General observations from the study: Within the patient group, naive, central memory and Treg TCRB repertoires appeared more similar to each other than within healthy donors. Junctions at VDJ sites from type 1 diabetes patients had fewer insertions and more deletions.

The TCR sequence derives from a young woman in good health. The chain couples TRBV6-6 to TRBJ2-1; TRBD2 agrees at 11 bases. Sequencing was done on a sample of naive CD4+ T cells from blood. Written as DNA, the CDR3 is TGTGCCAGCAGCCAGGGGACTAGCGGCCTCAATGAGCAGTTCTTC. The encoded protein is CASSQGTSGLNEQFF.